These 29 T cell receptor beta chains share one sample of origin, sequenced in a study of cytomegalovirus exposure and HLA in healthy donors. PCR was performed using 60 Vbeta and 13 Jbeta primers. The protocol was immunoSEQ multiplex PCR, while the TCRdb copy is restricted to in-frame clones and leaves out a portion. Counted here are about 140,000 clones, roughly 85% occurring once; the ten biggest clones make up roughly 6.8%. Sequencing used PBMCs. The receptors originated from a man aged 35 to 55 in good health and CMV-seropositive.

The genes are TRBV7-2 and TRBJ2-5; TRBD2 matches 13 bases. This CDR3 comprises 18 residues. Losses at the gene ends were 5 bases for V and 3 bases for J; bases not matched to a gene: 12. The germline CDR1 and CDR2 sequences are SGHTA and FQGNSA. The CDR3: CASSVVGLAGVGKETQYF. The CDR3 region has the DNA TGTGCCAGCAGCGTCGTCGGACTAGCGGGAGTGGGAAAAGAGACCCAGTACTTC.

In this sample, this clone turned up a few times. The chain employs TRBV5-4 and TRBJ1-6, with a possible D match to TRBD1 (5 bases). Germline V gives CDR1 SGHNT, CDR2 YYREEE (reference sequence). This CDR3 is built from 13 residues. V lost 3 bases and J lost 10, with 11 bases in between. The chain's CDR3 is CASSWGLGSPLHF. Here the CDR3 DNA reads TGTGCCAGCAGCTGGGGACTTGGGTCACCCCTCCACTTT.

The rearrangement joins TRBV27 to TRBJ2-7; 14 nucleotides match TRBD2. The CDR3 sequence is 18 residues long. Germline V gene sequence: CDR1 MNHEY, CDR2 SMNVEV (reference sequence). Trimming at V came to 7 bases and at J to 6 bases, leaving 17 bases not matched to a gene. In DNA, the CDR3 is TGTGCCAGCACACCGAGACTAGCGGGAGGGCCTGAAGGTCGCGAGCAGTACTTC. Its protein product is CASTPRLAGGPEGREQYF.

This rearrangement joins TRBV6-5 to TRBJ1-2, with D possibly matching TRBD1 (6 bases). V gave up 0 bases and J gave up 8 bases, with 13 bases separating them. Germline CDR1 reads MNHEY; CDR2 reads SVGAGI. The CDR3 consists of 14 residues. This CDR3 is CASSYSGRGNGYTF. CDR3 sequence (DNA): TGTGCCAGCAGTTACTCTGGGAGGGGGAACGGCTACACCTTC.

This clone has a single count. The chain carries TRBV29-1 and TRBJ2-7; 10 nucleotides line up with TRBD2. Germline CDR1 is SQVTM and CDR2 is ANQGSEA. The CDR3 loop spans 15 amino acids. V lost 0 bases to trimming and J lost 3 bases; unmatched junction nucleotides: 5. CDR3 sequence: CSVEDRLAGRYEQYF. The CDR3 DNA reads as TGCAGCGTTGAAGACCGACTAGCGGGTCGCTACGAGCAGTACTTC.

The chain carries TRBV14 and TRBJ1-1; D unclear. V was trimmed by 4 bases and J by 1 base, leaving 4 bases between them. The CDR3 runs to 12 residues. The germline V gene encodes CDR1 SGHDN and CDR2 FVKESK. DNA for the CDR3: TGTGCCAGCAGCCCCTGGAACACTGAAGCTTTCTTT. Protein sequence: CASSPWNTEAFF.

In this sample, this clone turned up a few times. The chain has TRBV11-2 and TRBJ2-3; D possibly corresponds to TRBD2 (6 bases). The CDR3 covers 15 residues. Between the trimmed V and J ends, which lost 6 bases and 0 bases, there was a span of 13 bases. The germline CDR1 and CDR2 sequences are SGHAT and FQNNGV. CDR3 coding DNA: TGTGCCAGCAGTTATAGCGGAGGGAGCACAGATACGCAGTATTTT. It encodes CASSYSGGSTDTQYF.

The J gene is TRBJ2-7, the V gene TRBV27; 9 bases are shared with TRBD1. CDR1 is MNHEY, CDR2 SMNVEV, per germline (reference sequence). This CDR3 spans 15 amino acids. J was trimmed by 7 bases and V by 6 bases; bases with no gene match: 13. The chain's CDR3 is CASSYPGTGLGEQYF. DNA for the CDR3: TGTGCCAGCAGCTACCCCGGGACAGGGCTGGGGGAGCAGTACTTC.

The table lists this clone with a count of one. This rearrangement joins TRBV5-1 to TRBJ1-6, with D maybe TRBD1 (6 bases). Trimming removed 4 bases from V and 5 bases from J, with 13 bases in between. The CDR3 is 15 amino acids. The V gene's germline CDR1 is SGHRS and CDR2 YFSETQ. The CDR3 DNA sequence: TGCGCCAGCAGCATGAGGAGACAGGATAATTCACCCCTCCACTTT. It codes for CASSMRRQDNSPLHF. The variable domain in full, with the rest retrieved from reference TRBV5-1 and TRBJ1-6, is KAGVTQTPRYLIKTRGQQVTLSCSPISGHRSVSWYQQTPGQGLQFLFEYFSETQRNKGNFPGRFSGRQFSNSRSEMNVSTLELGDSALYLCASSMRRQDNSPLHFGNGTRLTVT.

The V and J genes are TRBV6-5 and TRBJ1-5, with 9 bases identical to TRBD1. The CDR3 is 14 residues long. Unmatched junction bases numbered 6, after V lost 5 bases and J lost 7 bases. CDR1 is MNHEY and CDR2 is SVGAGI in the germline V gene. This chain's CDR3 is CASSLRQGGQPQHF. The CDR3 DNA reads TGTGCCAGCAGTCTTCGACAGGGGGGCCAGCCCCAGCATTTT.

This clone was recorded a few times. This chain links TRBV15 with TRBJ2-2; possibly TRBD1 for D (6 bases). The CDR3 contains 14 residues. V was trimmed by 5 bases and J by 5 bases, leaving 12 bases between them. CDR1 is LNHNV and CDR2 is YYDKDF in the germline V gene (reference sequence). CDR3: CATSSYRETGELFF. CDR3 coding DNA: TGTGCCACCAGCTCCTACAGGGAAACCGGGGAGCTGTTTTTT.

J is TRBJ1-5 and V is TRBV6-1; 9 bases fit TRBD1. This CDR3 is built from 16 residues. The germline V gene has CDR1 MNHNS and CDR2 SASEGT. J gave up 4 bases and V 2 bases, and 6 bases lay outside the gene matches. The CDR3 sequence: CASSEWGTGKNQPQHF. The CDR3 nucleotides are TGTGCCAGCAGTGAATGGGGGACAGGGAAAAATCAGCCCCAGCATTTT.

The rearrangement uses TRBV28 and TRBJ1-1; the D gene is possibly TRBD1 (5 bases). The V and J ends lost 5 bases and 10 bases respectively, with 11 bases between them. Germline CDR1 reads MDHEN; CDR2 reads SYDVKM. This CDR3 has 11 amino acids. The CDR3 coding sequence is TGTGCCAGCAGTACCCGGGACTTAGCTTTCTTT. Protein sequence: CASSTRDLAFF. Full variable domain (missing parts from reference TRBV28 and TRBJ1-1): DVKVTQSSRYLVKRTGEKVFLECVQDMDHENMFWYRQDPGLGLRLIYFSYDVKMKEKGDIPEGYSVSREKKERFSLILESASTNQTSMYLCASSTRDLAFFGQGTRLTVV.

The CDR3 DNA reads as TGCGCCAGCAGCCCGGAGGGGGGGTCCCAGCAGTTCTTC. The encoded protein is CASSPEGGSQQFF. The chain carries TRBV5-1 and TRBJ2-1, with D possibly matching TRBD2 (7 bases). Germline V gene data show CDR1 as SGHRS and CDR2 as YFSETQ. CDR3 size: 13 residues. The germline V and J ends were trimmed by 4 bases and 11 bases, with 16 bases remaining between them.

CDR3 region: CASSKSGTSGRGKDNEQFF. CDR3 in DNA: TGTGCCAGCAGCAAGTCCGGTACTAGCGGGAGGGGGAAGGACAATGAGCAGTTCTTC. This chain links TRBV11-3 with TRBJ2-1; 13 nucleotides match TRBD2. The V and J ends lost 5 bases and 5 bases, in that order; junction bases with no gene match: 15. There are 19 residues in the CDR3. Germline assignment: CDR1 SGHNT and CDR2 YENEEA.

The chain couples TRBV28 to TRBJ1-4; D is unclear. V was cut by 5 bases and J by 6 bases, with 10 bases left in between. The CDR3 is made up of 13 amino acids. Germline V gene data show CDR1 as MDHEN and CDR2 as SYDVKM. CDR3 loop: CASSPIGDEKLFF. CDR3 bases: TGTGCCAGCAGTCCGATCGGGGATGAAAAACTGTTTTTT.

This chain links TRBV7-2 with TRBJ1-1; tentatively, D is TRBD1 (6 bases). Trimming stripped 5 bases from V and 3 bases from J, with 13 bases between. This CDR3 is built from 14 residues. The germline CDR1 and CDR2 sequences are SGHTA and FQGNSA. This chain's CDR3 is CASSDWGGHTEAFF. In DNA form, the CDR3 reads TGTGCCAGCAGCGACTGGGGGGGGCACACTGAAGCTTTCTTT.

This clone has a handful of counts. V usage is TRBV27 and J usage is TRBJ2-1; D gene ambiguous. Per germline, CDR1 MNHEY and CDR2 SMNVEV (reference sequence). This CDR3 has 12 amino acids. Trimming removed 5 bases at V and 4 bases at J, with 6 bases between. DNA of the CDR3: TGTGCCAGCAGTCCTACTTACAATGAGCAGTTCTTC. This codes for CASSPTYNEQFF.

A few counts support this clone. The rearrangement uses TRBV6-1 and TRBJ1-4; 10 bases agree with TRBD1. V lost 6 bases and J lost 6; bases outside the gene matches: 1. The length of the CDR3 is 13 residues. CDR1 is MNHNS and CDR2 is SASEGT in the germline V gene. The CDR3 sequence is CASRGQGHEKLFF. The CDR3 DNA follows: TGTGCCAGCAGGGGACAGGGGCATGAAAAACTGTTTTTT.

V is TRBV30 and J is TRBJ2-7, with D perhaps matching TRBD2 (5 bases). V lost 6 bases to trimming and J lost 0 bases, with 12 bases between them. Germline-derived CDR1 and CDR2 are GTSNPN and SVGIG (reference sequence). This CDR3 has 13 residues. The CDR3 reads CACPSADSYEQYF. Written as DNA, the CDR3 is TGTGCCTGTCCGTCAGCGGACTCCTACGAGCAGTACTTC.

The V call is TRBV5-1, the J call TRBJ2-1, with TRBD2 matching 10 bases. The CDR3 is 17 amino acids. Germline-derived CDR1 and CDR2 are SGHRS and YFSETQ. V dropped 4 bases and J dropped 6; count of bases not matched to a gene: 13. CDR3 DNA sequence: TGCGCCAGCAGCCTGCTTGGCCCCGGGACTAGCGTCAATGAGCAGTTCTTC. Its protein product is CASSLLGPGTSVNEQFF.

The chain is built from TRBV14 and TRBJ1-6; D may be TRBD1 (5 bases). Trimming removed 0 bases at V and 6 bases at J, with 12 bases between. Germline assignment: CDR1 SGHDN and CDR2 FVKESK. The CDR3 has 16 residues. CDR3 coding DNA: TGTGCCAGCAGCCAAGATGAAGGGGTCGGTAATTCACCCCTCCACTTT. Translation gives CASSQDEGVGNSPLHF.

The chain carries TRBV2 and TRBJ1-1; tentatively, D is TRBD1 (5 bases). CDR3 size: 13 residues. Germline CDR1 and CDR2: SNHLY and FYNNEI. V was trimmed by 6 bases and J by 7 bases, leaving 15 bases between them. The CDR3 bases are TGTGCCAGCAGCCCCTACTTGGGGCGTGAAGCTTTCTTT. It is translated as CASSPYLGREAFF.

The chain links TRBV27 to TRBJ2-1; 8 nucleotides agree with TRBD2. The junction had 6 bases not matched to a gene; V was cut back by 0 bases and J by 8 bases. This CDR3 is 15 amino acids long. Germline V gene sequence: CDR1 MNHEY, CDR2 SMNVEV (reference sequence). DNA of the CDR3: TGTGCCAGCAGTTTATCCAGCGGGAGCTGGGATGAGCAGTTCTTC. Encoded protein: CASSLSSGSWDEQFF.

The rearrangement uses TRBV11-2 and TRBJ2-7; D is ambiguous. The CDR3 totals 13 residues. The ends were cut back, 1 base at V and 1 base at J, with 5 bases in the middle. Germline loops: CDR1 SGHAT, CDR2 FQNNGV. CDR3 amino acids: CASSLGSSYEQYF. The CDR3 nucleotides read TGTGCCAGCAGCTTAGGGAGTTCCTACGAGCAGTACTTC. Variable domain in full (rest from reference TRBV11-2 and TRBJ2-7): EAGVAQSPRYKIIEKRQSVAFWCNPISGHATLYWYQQILGQGPKLLIQFQNNGVVDDSQLPKDRFSAERLKGVDSTLKIQPAKLEDSAVYLCASSLGSSYEQYFGPGTRLTVT.

This clone has more than one count but fewer than ten. The V and J genes are TRBV27 and TRBJ2-7; no clear D gene. The germline gives CDR1 MNHEY, CDR2 SMNVEV (reference sequence). Trimming pared 2 bases from V and 1 base from J, leaving 9 bases between. The CDR3 extends over 14 amino acids. CDR3 sequence (DNA): TGTGCCAGCAGTTTACTTGCGGATTCCTACGAGCAGTACTTC. It translates to CASSLLADSYEQYF.

The genes are TRBV5-4 and TRBJ2-3, with 8 positions matching TRBD2. CDR3 length: 17 residues. Germline V gives CDR1 SGHNT, CDR2 YYREEE (reference sequence). Trimming cost V 0 bases and J 5 bases; bases outside gene matches: 11. The DNA of the CDR3 is TGTGCCAGCAGCTTGGGGATCGGGAGGGCCCGGGAAGATACGCAGTATTTT. Protein sequence: CASSLGIGRAREDTQYF.

This clone was seen just once. V usage is TRBV27 and J usage is TRBJ2-2; D is ambiguous. This CDR3 comprises 15 residues. Trimming removed 2 bases from V and 4 bases from J, with 11 bases in between. The germline V gene has CDR1 MNHEY and CDR2 SMNVEV (reference sequence). The CDR3 spells CASSLETQTTGELFF. The CDR3 DNA reads as TGTGCCAGCAGTTTAGAGACTCAAACCACCGGGGAGCTGTTTTTT.

CDR3 protein: CAWSPRDSYEQYF. The CDR3 DNA reads TGTGCCTGGAGTCCCCGGGACAGCTACGAGCAGTACTTC. The chain links TRBV30 to TRBJ2-7; 7 bases map to TRBD1. The V gene end was trimmed by 2 bases and the J gene end by 3 bases; junction bases not matched to a gene: 4. This CDR3 spans 13 amino acids. CDR1 is GTSNPN, CDR2 SVGIG, per germline (reference sequence).